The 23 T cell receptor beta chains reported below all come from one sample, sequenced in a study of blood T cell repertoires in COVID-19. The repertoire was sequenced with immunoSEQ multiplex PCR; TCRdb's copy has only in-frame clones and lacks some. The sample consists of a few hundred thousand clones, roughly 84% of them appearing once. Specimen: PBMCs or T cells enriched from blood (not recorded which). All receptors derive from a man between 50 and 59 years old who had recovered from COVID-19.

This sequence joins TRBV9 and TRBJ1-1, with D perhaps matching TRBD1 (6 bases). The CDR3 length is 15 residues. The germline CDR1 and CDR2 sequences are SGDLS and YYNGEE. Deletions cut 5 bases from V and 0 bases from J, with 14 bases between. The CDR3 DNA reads TGTGCCAGCAGTCAAAACAGGGACATGAACACTGAAGCTTTCTTT. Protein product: CASSQNRDMNTEAFF.

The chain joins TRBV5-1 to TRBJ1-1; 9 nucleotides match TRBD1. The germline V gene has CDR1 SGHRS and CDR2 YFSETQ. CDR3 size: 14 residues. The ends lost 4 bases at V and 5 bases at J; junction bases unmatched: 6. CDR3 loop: CASSGGQGRTEAFF. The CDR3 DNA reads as TGCGCCAGCAGCGGAGGACAGGGGAGGACTGAAGCTTTCTTT.

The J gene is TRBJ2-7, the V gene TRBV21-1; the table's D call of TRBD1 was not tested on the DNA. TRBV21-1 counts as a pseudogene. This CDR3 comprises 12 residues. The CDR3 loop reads CASQQSSYEQYF. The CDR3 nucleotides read TGTGCCAGTCAACAGAGCTCCTACGAGCAGTACTTC.

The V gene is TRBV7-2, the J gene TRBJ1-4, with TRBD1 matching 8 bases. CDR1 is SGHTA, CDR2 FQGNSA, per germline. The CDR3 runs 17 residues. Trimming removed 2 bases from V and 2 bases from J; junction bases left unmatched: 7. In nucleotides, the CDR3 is TGTGCCAGCAGCTTACGCCAGGGGGCATGGACTAATGAAAAACTGTTTTTT. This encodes CASSLRQGAWTNEKLFF.

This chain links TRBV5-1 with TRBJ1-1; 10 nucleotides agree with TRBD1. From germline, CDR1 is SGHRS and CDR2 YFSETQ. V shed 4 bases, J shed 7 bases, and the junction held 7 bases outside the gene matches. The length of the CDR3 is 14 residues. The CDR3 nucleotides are TGCGCCAGCAGCCGCGGGGGGACAGGGGATGAAGCTTTCTTT. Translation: CASSRGGTGDEAFF.

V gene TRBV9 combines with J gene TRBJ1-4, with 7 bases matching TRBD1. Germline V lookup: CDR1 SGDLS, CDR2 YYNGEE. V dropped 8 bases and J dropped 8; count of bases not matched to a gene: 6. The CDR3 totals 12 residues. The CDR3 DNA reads TGTGCCAGTTCCGGGACAGACGAAAAACTGTTTTTT. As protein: CASSGTDEKLFF.

CDR3 coding DNA: TGTGCCAGCAGCAGGGAACAGGGATTCGTGAGGACCTACGAGCAGTACTTC. Translating gives CASSREQGFVRTYEQYF. The chain combines TRBV5-5 with TRBJ2-7; tentatively, D is TRBD1 (6 bases). Germline CDR1 and CDR2: SGHKS and YYEKEE (reference sequence). The CDR3 loop spans 17 amino acids. V was trimmed by 4 bases and J by 2 bases, leaving 22 bases between them.

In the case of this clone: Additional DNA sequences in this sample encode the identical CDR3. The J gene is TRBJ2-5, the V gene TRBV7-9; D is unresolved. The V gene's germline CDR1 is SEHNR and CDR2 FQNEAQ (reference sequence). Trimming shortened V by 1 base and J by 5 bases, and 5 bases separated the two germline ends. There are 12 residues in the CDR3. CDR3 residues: CASSLGRETQYF. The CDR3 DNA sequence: TGTGCCAGCAGCTTAGGTCGGGAGACCCAGTACTTC.

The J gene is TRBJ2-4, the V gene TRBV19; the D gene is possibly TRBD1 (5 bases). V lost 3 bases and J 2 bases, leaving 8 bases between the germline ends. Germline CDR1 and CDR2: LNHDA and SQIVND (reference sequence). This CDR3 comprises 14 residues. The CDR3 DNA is TGTGCCAGTAGTATCGCAGGGACCAAAAACATTCAGTACTTC. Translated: CASSIAGTKNIQYF.

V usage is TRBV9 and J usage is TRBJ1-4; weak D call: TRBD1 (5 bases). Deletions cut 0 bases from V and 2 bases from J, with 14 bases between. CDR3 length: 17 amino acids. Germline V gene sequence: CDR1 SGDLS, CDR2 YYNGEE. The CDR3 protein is CASSVGVGAGTNEKLFF. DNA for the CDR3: TGTGCCAGCAGCGTAGGTGTTGGGGCTGGGACTAATGAAAAACTGTTTTTT.

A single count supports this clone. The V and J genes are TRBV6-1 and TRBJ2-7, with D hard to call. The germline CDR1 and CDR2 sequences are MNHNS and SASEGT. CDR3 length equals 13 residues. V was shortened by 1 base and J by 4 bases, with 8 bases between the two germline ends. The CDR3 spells CASSEGPSYEQYF. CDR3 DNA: TGTGCCAGCAGTGAAGGGCCGTCTTACGAGCAGTACTTC.

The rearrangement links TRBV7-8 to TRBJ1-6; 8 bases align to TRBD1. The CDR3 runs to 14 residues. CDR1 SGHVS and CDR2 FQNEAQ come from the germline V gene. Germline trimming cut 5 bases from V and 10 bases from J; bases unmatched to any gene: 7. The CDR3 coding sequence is TGTGCCAGCAGCACCAGACAGGGGTGGTCACCCCTCCACTTT. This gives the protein CASSTRQGWSPLHF. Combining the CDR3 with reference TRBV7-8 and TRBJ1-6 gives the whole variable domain GAGVSQSPRYKVAKRGQDVALRCDPISGHVSLFWYQQALGQGPEFLTYFQNEAQLDKSGLPSDRFFAERPEGSVSTLKIQRTQQEDSAVYLCASSTRQGWSPLHFGNGTRLTVT.

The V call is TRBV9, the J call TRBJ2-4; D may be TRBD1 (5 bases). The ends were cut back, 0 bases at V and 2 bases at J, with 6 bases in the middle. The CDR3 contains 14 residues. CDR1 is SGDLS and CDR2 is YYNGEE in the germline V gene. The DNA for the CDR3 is TGTGCCAGCAGCGTAGGGGGCACCAAAAACATTCAGTACTTC. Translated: CASSVGGTKNIQYF.

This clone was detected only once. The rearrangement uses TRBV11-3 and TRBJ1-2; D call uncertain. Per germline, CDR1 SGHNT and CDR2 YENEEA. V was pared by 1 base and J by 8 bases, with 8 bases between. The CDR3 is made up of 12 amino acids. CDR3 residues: CASSLGEAGYTF. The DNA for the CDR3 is TGTGCCAGCAGCTTAGGTGAGGCCGGCTACACCTTC.

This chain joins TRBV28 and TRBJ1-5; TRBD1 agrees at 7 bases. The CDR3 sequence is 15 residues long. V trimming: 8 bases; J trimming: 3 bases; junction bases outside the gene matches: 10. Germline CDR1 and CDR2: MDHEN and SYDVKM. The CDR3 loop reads CASSLVQGLNQPQHF. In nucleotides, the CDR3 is TGTGCCAGCTCCCTCGTACAGGGGCTCAATCAGCCCCAGCATTTT.

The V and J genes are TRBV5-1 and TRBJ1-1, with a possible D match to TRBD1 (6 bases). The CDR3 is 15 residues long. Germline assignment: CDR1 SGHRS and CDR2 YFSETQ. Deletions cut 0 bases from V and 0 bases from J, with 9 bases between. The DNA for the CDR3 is TGCGCCAGCAGCTTGGAAGGACAGATGAACACTGAAGCTTTCTTT. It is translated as CASSLEGQMNTEAFF.

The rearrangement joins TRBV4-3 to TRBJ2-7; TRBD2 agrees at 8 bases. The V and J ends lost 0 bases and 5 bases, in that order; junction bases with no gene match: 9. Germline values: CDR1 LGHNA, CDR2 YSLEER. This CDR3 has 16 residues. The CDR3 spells CASSQEGSGGLDEQYF. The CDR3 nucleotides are TGCGCCAGCAGCCAAGAAGGGTCGGGAGGGTTGGACGAGCAGTACTTC.

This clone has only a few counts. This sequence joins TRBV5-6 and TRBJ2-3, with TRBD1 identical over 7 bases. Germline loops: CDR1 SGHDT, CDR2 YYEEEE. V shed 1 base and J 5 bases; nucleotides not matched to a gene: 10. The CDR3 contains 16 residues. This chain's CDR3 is CASSLFVRQGGDTQYF. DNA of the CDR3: TGTGCCAGCAGCTTGTTTGTGAGACAGGGCGGAGATACGCAGTATTTT.

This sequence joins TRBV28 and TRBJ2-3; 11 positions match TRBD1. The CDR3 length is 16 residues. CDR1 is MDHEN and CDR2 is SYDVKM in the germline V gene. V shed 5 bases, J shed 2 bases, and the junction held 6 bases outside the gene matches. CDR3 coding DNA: TGTGCCAGCAGTAGAAGGACAGGGGGCCACACAGATACGCAGTATTTT. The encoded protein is CASSRRTGGHTDTQYF. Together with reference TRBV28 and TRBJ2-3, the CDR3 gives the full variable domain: DVKVTQSSRYLVKRTGEKVFLECVQDMDHENMFWYRQDPGLGLRLIYFSYDVKMKEKGDIPEGYSVSREKKERFSLILESASTNQTSMYLCASSRRTGGHTDTQYFGPGTRLTVL.

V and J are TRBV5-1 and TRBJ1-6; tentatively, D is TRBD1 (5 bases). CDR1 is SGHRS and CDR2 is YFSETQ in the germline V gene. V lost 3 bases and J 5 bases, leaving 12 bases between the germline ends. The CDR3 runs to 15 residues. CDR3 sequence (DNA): TGCGCCAGCAGCTCTGGAGCGGGGGATAATTCACCCCTCCACTTT. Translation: CASSSGAGDNSPLHF.

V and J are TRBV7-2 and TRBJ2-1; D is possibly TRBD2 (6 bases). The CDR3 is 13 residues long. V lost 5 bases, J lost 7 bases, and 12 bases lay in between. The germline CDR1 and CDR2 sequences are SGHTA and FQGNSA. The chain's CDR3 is CASSQERVNEQFF. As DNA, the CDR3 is TGTGCCAGCAGCCAGGAGCGGGTTAATGAGCAGTTCTTC.

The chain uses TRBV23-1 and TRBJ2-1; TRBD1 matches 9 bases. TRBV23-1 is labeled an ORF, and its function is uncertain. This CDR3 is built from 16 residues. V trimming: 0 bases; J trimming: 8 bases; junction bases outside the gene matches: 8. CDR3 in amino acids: CASSQSLGQGLDEQFF. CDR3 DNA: TGCGCCAGCAGTCAATCGCTGGGACAGGGTCTTGATGAGCAGTTCTTC.

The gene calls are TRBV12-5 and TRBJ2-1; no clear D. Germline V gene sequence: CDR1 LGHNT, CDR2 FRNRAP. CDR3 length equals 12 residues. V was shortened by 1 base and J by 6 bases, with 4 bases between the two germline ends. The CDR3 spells CASGLGLNEQFF. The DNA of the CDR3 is TGTGCTAGTGGTTTGGGGCTCAATGAGCAGTTCTTC.